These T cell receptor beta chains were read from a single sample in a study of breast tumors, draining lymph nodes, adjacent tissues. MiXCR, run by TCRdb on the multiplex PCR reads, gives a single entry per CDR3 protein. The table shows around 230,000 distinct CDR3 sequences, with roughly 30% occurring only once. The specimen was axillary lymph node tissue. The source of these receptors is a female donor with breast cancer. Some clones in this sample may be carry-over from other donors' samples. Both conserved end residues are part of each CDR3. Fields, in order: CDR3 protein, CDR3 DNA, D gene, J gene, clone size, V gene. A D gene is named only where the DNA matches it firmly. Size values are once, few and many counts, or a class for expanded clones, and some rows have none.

CDR3aa: CSADRFYSYEQYF; CDR3nt: TGCAGTGCAGACCGGTTCTACTCCTACGAGCAGTACTTC; d_gene: -; j_gene: TRBJ2-7; abundance: many; v_gene: TRBV20-1
CDR3aa: CASSLRLAGGHNEQYF; CDR3nt: TGTGCCAGCAGCTTGCGACTAGCGGGAGGTCACAATGAGCAGTATTTT; d_gene: TRBD2; j_gene: TRBJ2-3; abundance: -; v_gene: TRBV7-9
CDR3aa: CASSQRLAGGGGEQFF; CDR3nt: TGTGCCAGCAGCCAACGACTAGCGGGAGGCGGCGGTGAGCAGTTCTTC; d_gene: TRBD2; j_gene: TRBJ2-1; abundance: many; v_gene: TRBV3-1
CDR3aa: CASSLLADREKLFF; CDR3nt: TGTGCCAGCAGCTTATTGGCCGACCGGGAAAAACTGTTTTTT; d_gene: -; j_gene: TRBJ1-4; abundance: many; v_gene: TRBV11-2
CDR3aa: CSARGSGNYGYTF; CDR3nt: TGCAGTGCTAGAGGGAGCGGGAACTATGGCTACACCTTC; d_gene: -; j_gene: TRBJ1-2; abundance: -; v_gene: TRBV20-1
CDR3aa: CASTRSSGETQYF; CDR3nt: TGTGCCAGCACCCGATCTTCGGGAGAGACCCAGTACTTC; d_gene: -; j_gene: TRBJ2-5; abundance: -; v_gene: TRBV7-3
CDR3aa: CASSRLGIARANVLTF; CDR3nt: TGTGCCAGCAGCCGCCTAGGGATTGCTAGGGCCAACGTCCTGACTTTC; d_gene: -; j_gene: TRBJ2-6; abundance: many; v_gene: TRBV4-2
CDR3aa: CASDHVDLDSYEQYF; CDR3nt: TGTGCCAGCGACCATGTAGACTTAGATTCCTACGAGCAGTACTTC; d_gene: -; j_gene: TRBJ2-7; abundance: many; v_gene: TRBV7-6
CDR3aa: CASRPSGGLAGAEQYF; CDR3nt: TGTGCCAGCAGACCATCCGGAGGACTAGCGGGAGCCGAGCAGTACTTC; d_gene: TRBD2; j_gene: TRBJ2-7; abundance: many; v_gene: TRBV28
CDR3aa: CASSEDLAEGGEQYF; CDR3nt: TGTGCCAGCAGTGAAGATCTAGCGGAGGGGGGGGAGCAGTACTTC; d_gene: -; j_gene: TRBJ2-7; abundance: many; v_gene: TRBV6-1
CDR3aa: CALDRGYEKLFF; CDR3nt: TGTGCCTTAGACAGGGGTTATGAAAAACTGTTTTTT; d_gene: TRBD1; j_gene: TRBJ1-4; abundance: many; v_gene: TRBV30
CDR3aa: CASRQGRFTSGRGEQFF; CDR3nt: TGTGCCAGTCGACAGGGGCGGTTTACTAGCGGGAGGGGTGAGCAGTTCTTC; d_gene: TRBD2; j_gene: TRBJ2-1; abundance: many; v_gene: TRBV19
CDR3aa: CASSRGQNNSPLHF; CDR3nt: TGTGCCAGCAGTCGAGGACAGAATAATTCACCCCTCCACTTT; d_gene: -; j_gene: TRBJ1-6; abundance: -; v_gene: TRBV6-5
CDR3aa: CAWSRRTGPSNGNTIYF; CDR3nt: TGTGCCTGGAGTCGCCGGACAGGGCCTTCTAACGGAAACACCATATATTTT; d_gene: TRBD1; j_gene: TRBJ1-3; abundance: many; v_gene: TRBV30
CDR3aa: CSALRRAETQYF; CDR3nt: TGCAGTGCTCTCCGGAGGGCGGAGACCCAGTACTTC; d_gene: -; j_gene: TRBJ2-5; abundance: many; v_gene: TRBV20-1
CDR3aa: CASSLEPGDDEKLFF; CDR3nt: TGTGCCAGCAGCTTAGAACCCGGGGATGATGAAAAACTGTTTTTT; d_gene: -; j_gene: TRBJ1-4; abundance: -; v_gene: TRBV11-2
CDR3aa: CSASVAGDLSEQYF; CDR3nt: TGCAGTGCTAGTGTAGCGGGGGACCTCTCCGAGCAGTACTTC; d_gene: TRBD2; j_gene: TRBJ2-7; abundance: -; v_gene: TRBV20-1
CDR3aa: CASKRTSISYGYTF; CDR3nt: TGTGCCAGCAAGCGCACTTCCATATCCTATGGCTACACCTTC; d_gene: -; j_gene: TRBJ1-2; abundance: -; v_gene: TRBV6-1
CDR3aa: CASSPKRNTIYF; CDR3nt: TGTGCCAGCTCACCAAAAAGGAACACCATATATTTT; d_gene: -; j_gene: TRBJ1-3; abundance: -; v_gene: TRBV18
CDR3aa: CASSRWDTNYEQYF; CDR3nt: TGTGCCAGCAGCCGGTGGGACACCAACTACGAGCAGTACTTC; d_gene: -; j_gene: TRBJ2-7; abundance: many; v_gene: TRBV5-6
CDR3aa: CASRSVRQGNNEQFF; CDR3nt: TGTGCCAGCAGGAGCGTCCGACAGGGTAACAATGAGCAGTTCTTC; d_gene: TRBD1; j_gene: TRBJ2-1; abundance: many; v_gene: TRBV2
CDR3aa: CASSLERSNYGYTF; CDR3nt: TGTGCCAGCAGCTTAGAAAGGTCTAACTATGGCTACACCTTC; d_gene: -; j_gene: TRBJ1-2; abundance: many; v_gene: TRBV7-9
CDR3aa: CASRRDSGNEQYF; CDR3nt: TGCGCCAGCAGGAGGGACAGCGGGAACGAGCAGTACTTC; d_gene: -; j_gene: TRBJ2-7; abundance: -; v_gene: TRBV5-1
CDR3aa: CSARDGVSRGAKNIQYF; CDR3nt: TGCAGTGCTAGAGACGGAGTAAGCAGAGGGGCCAAAAACATTCAGTACTTC; d_gene: -; j_gene: TRBJ2-4; abundance: -; v_gene: TRBV20-1
CDR3aa: CASSHDSYTYEQYF; CDR3nt: TGTGCCAGCAGTCACGATAGTTATACCTACGAGCAGTACTTC; d_gene: -; j_gene: TRBJ2-7; abundance: few; v_gene: TRBV6-2/TRBV6-3
CDR3aa: CASSVAGLKYNEQFF; CDR3nt: TGTGCCAGCTCGGTAGCGGGCCTTAAATACAATGAGCAGTTCTTC; d_gene: TRBD2; j_gene: TRBJ2-1; abundance: many; v_gene: TRBV6-2/TRBV6-3
CDR3aa: CSGGRGSEGDYNEQFF; CDR3nt: TGCAGCGGGGGACGCGGGTCCGAGGGGGACTACAATGAGCAGTTCTTC; d_gene: -; j_gene: TRBJ2-1; abundance: -; v_gene: TRBV29-1
CDR3aa: CAWSGGVLSGNTIYF; CDR3nt: TGTGCCTGGAGTGGCGGAGTCCTATCTGGAAACACCATATATTTT; d_gene: -; j_gene: TRBJ1-3; abundance: many; v_gene: TRBV30
CDR3aa: CASSLSWRGVPGLCSGANVLTF; CDR3nt: TGTGCCAGCAGCTTATCTTGGCGGGGAGTCCCCGGGCTGTGCTCTGGGGCCAACGTCCTGACTTTC; d_gene: -; j_gene: TRBJ2-6; abundance: -; v_gene: TRBV11-1
CDR3aa: CASSPSSGSTDTQYF; CDR3nt: TGTGCCAGCTCACCAAGTAGCGGGAGCACAGATACGCAGTATTTT; d_gene: TRBD2; j_gene: TRBJ2-3; abundance: many; v_gene: TRBV18
CDR3aa: CASRLPGQYYNEQFF; CDR3nt: TGTGCCAGCAGACTCCCGGGACAGTATTACAATGAGCAGTTCTTC; d_gene: TRBD1; j_gene: TRBJ2-1; abundance: -; v_gene: TRBV2
CDR3aa: CSALIRDKGAPYEQYF; CDR3nt: TGCAGTGCCCTAATTCGAGACAAGGGGGCTCCCTACGAGCAGTACTTC; d_gene: TRBD1; j_gene: TRBJ2-7; abundance: many; v_gene: TRBV20-1
CDR3aa: CASSYLAKNIQYF; CDR3nt: TGTGCCAGCAGTTACCTAGCCAAAAACATTCAGTACTTC; d_gene: -; j_gene: TRBJ2-4; abundance: -; v_gene: TRBV6-2/TRBV6-3
CDR3aa: CASSHPLAGSDTQYF; CDR3nt: TGTGCCAGCAGCCACCCTTTAGCGGGATCAGATACGCAGTATTTT; d_gene: TRBD2; j_gene: TRBJ2-3; abundance: -; v_gene: TRBV3-1
CDR3aa: CASSLFGTDNQPQHF; CDR3nt: TGTGCCAGCAGCTTATTCGGGACAGACAATCAGCCCCAGCATTTT; d_gene: TRBD1; j_gene: TRBJ1-5; abundance: many; v_gene: TRBV7-2
CDR3aa: CATSDPSGDTGELFF; CDR3nt: TGTGCCACCAGTGACCCTAGCGGGGACACCGGGGAGCTGTTTTTT; d_gene: TRBD2; j_gene: TRBJ2-2; abundance: -; v_gene: TRBV24-1
CDR3aa: CASSVGLAGDRGYTEQFF; CDR3nt: TGCGCCAGCAGCGTTGGACTAGCGGGAGACCGGGGCTACACTGAGCAGTTCTTC; d_gene: TRBD2; j_gene: TRBJ2-1; abundance: -; v_gene: TRBV7-2
CDR3aa: CASSSASGRSQETQYF; CDR3nt: TGTGCCAGCTCATCAGCTAGCGGGAGGTCCCAAGAGACCCAGTACTTC; d_gene: TRBD2; j_gene: TRBJ2-5; abundance: many; v_gene: TRBV18
CDR3aa: CASSPAGGPGEQYF; CDR3nt: TGCGCCAGCAGTCCAGCGGGAGGGCCGGGGGAGCAGTACTTC; d_gene: TRBD2; j_gene: TRBJ2-7; abundance: many; v_gene: TRBV10-2
CDR3aa: CASGFPGQETQYF; CDR3nt: TGTGCTAGTGGTTTTCCGGGACAAGAGACCCAGTACTTC; d_gene: -; j_gene: TRBJ2-5; abundance: -; v_gene: TRBV12-5
CDR3aa: CAWSVAGYEQYF; CDR3nt: TGTGCCTGGAGTGTAGCCGGGTACGAGCAGTACTTC; d_gene: -; j_gene: TRBJ2-7; abundance: many; v_gene: TRBV30
CDR3aa: CASSQGPASGNYNEQFF; CDR3nt: TGTGCCAGCAGTCAGGGGCCCGCTAGCGGGAACTACAATGAGCAGTTCTTC; d_gene: TRBD2; j_gene: TRBJ2-1; abundance: -; v_gene: TRBV2
CDR3aa: CAIGGLAGGPNDEQFF; CDR3nt: TGTGCCATCGGGGGACTAGCGGGAGGGCCAAACGATGAGCAGTTCTTC; d_gene: TRBD2; j_gene: TRBJ2-1; abundance: -; v_gene: TRBV10-3
CDR3aa: CASSSGFSSYNEQFF; CDR3nt: TGTGCCAGCAGTTCGGGGTTTAGCTCCTACAATGAGCAGTTCTTC; d_gene: -; j_gene: TRBJ2-1; abundance: many; v_gene: TRBV7-3
CDR3aa: CASSQDGRIANYGYTF; CDR3nt: TGTGCCAGCAGTCAAGACGGGCGGATAGCTAACTATGGCTACACCTTC; d_gene: -; j_gene: TRBJ1-2; abundance: many; v_gene: TRBV11-2
CDR3aa: CASRAGHLNSPLHF; CDR3nt: TGTGCCAGTCGTGCGGGACACCTTAATTCACCCCTCCACTTT; d_gene: -; j_gene: TRBJ1-6; abundance: -; v_gene: TRBV7-3
CDR3aa: CASSFGGLYEQYF; CDR3nt: TGTGCCAGCAGCTTCGGGGGGTTGTACGAGCAGTACTTC; d_gene: TRBD2; j_gene: TRBJ2-7; abundance: many; v_gene: TRBV7-2
CDR3aa: CASSYSTGGAETQYF; CDR3nt: TGTGCCAGCAGTTACTCGACAGGGGGCGCAGAGACCCAGTACTTC; d_gene: TRBD1; j_gene: TRBJ2-5; abundance: many; v_gene: TRBV6-6
CDR3aa: CASSTGTSYNSPLHF; CDR3nt: TGTGCCAGCAGCACCGGGACATCCTATAATTCACCCCTCCACTTT; d_gene: -; j_gene: TRBJ1-6; abundance: -; v_gene: TRBV9
CDR3aa: CASSLVGGRVEEQYF; CDR3nt: TGTGCCAGCAGCTTAGTGGGCGGGAGGGTGGAGGAGCAGTACTTC; d_gene: TRBD2; j_gene: TRBJ2-7; abundance: -; v_gene: TRBV11-2
CDR3aa: CASRRKVDQPQHF; CDR3nt: TGCGCCAGCAGACGAAAGGTCGATCAGCCCCAGCATTTT; d_gene: -; j_gene: TRBJ1-5; abundance: -; v_gene: TRBV10-2
CDR3aa: CASSPRGSTDTQYF; CDR3nt: TGTGCCAGCAGTCCCCGGGGTAGCACAGATACGCAGTATTTT; d_gene: -; j_gene: TRBJ2-3; abundance: -; v_gene: TRBV28
CDR3aa: CASSLLGLTYSTDTQYF; CDR3nt: TGTGCCAGCAGTTTATTGGGACTCACCTACAGCACAGATACGCAGTATTTT; d_gene: -; j_gene: TRBJ2-3; abundance: many; v_gene: TRBV12-3/TRBV12-4
CDR3aa: CASSVSTGFTEAFF; CDR3nt: TGTGCCAGCTCAGTGTCGACAGGGTTCACTGAAGCTTTCTTT; d_gene: TRBD1; j_gene: TRBJ1-1; abundance: few; v_gene: TRBV6-1
CDR3aa: CASSQGFGSWQETQYF; CDR3nt: TGTGCCAGCAGCCAAGGATTCGGGAGTTGGCAAGAGACCCAGTACTTC; d_gene: -; j_gene: TRBJ2-5; abundance: many; v_gene: TRBV14
CDR3aa: CASSLDRVSYEQYF; CDR3nt: TGCGCCAGCAGCTTGGACAGGGTTTCCTACGAGCAGTACTTC; d_gene: -; j_gene: TRBJ2-7; abundance: many; v_gene: TRBV5-1
CDR3aa: CASSQPGDTQYF; CDR3nt: TGTGCCAGCTCGCAGCCTGGAGATACGCAGTATTTT; d_gene: -; j_gene: TRBJ2-3; abundance: many; v_gene: TRBV18
CDR3aa: CASSVRLTNSPLHF; CDR3nt: TGTGCCAGCAGCGTACGTCTGACTAATTCTCCCCTCCACTTT; d_gene: -; j_gene: TRBJ1-6; abundance: -; v_gene: TRBV9
CDR3aa: CASSPPREGF; CDR3nt: TGTGCCAGCAGCCCCCCACGGGAAGGTTTT; d_gene: -; j_gene: TRBJ1-5; abundance: -; v_gene: TRBV7-3